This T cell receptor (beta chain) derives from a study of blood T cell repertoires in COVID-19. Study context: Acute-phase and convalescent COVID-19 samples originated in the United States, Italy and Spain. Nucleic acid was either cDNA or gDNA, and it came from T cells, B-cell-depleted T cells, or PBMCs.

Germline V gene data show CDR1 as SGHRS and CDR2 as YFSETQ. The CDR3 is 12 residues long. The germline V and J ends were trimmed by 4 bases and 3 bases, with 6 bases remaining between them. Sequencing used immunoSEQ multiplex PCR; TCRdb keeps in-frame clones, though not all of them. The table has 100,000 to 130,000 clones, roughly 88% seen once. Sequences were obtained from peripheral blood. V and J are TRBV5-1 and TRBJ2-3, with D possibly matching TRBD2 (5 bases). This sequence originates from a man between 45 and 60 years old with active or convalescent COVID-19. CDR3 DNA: TGCGCCAGCAGCGAGGGAACAGATACGCAGTATTTT. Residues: CASSEGTDTQYF.